The TCR beta chain described here comes from a study of cytomegalovirus exposure and HLA in healthy donors. General study findings and limits: Reportedly, a later analysis found an Asian-associated ancestry cluster had fewer N-insertions than the roughly 700-donor mean.

About this clone: Its target is unknown.

Germline-derived CDR1 and CDR2 are MNHNY and SVGAGI (reference sequence). Trimming stripped 6 bases from V and 4 bases from J, with 10 bases between. The CDR3 runs to 13 residues. PCR involved 60 Vbeta and 13 Jbeta primers. The method was immunoSEQ multiplex PCR; TCRdb's version includes in-frame clones alone and lacks a portion of them. Seen in this sample are more than 140,000 clones; the ten most common clones hold 2% to 2.5%. The sequence derives from a woman in her late teens or twenties in good health and CMV-seronegative. The specimen was PBMCs. V gene TRBV6-6 combines with J gene TRBJ2-1, with a weak D call TRBD2 (5 bases). CDR3 in DNA: TGTGCCAGCAGCTCCGGACTTTACAATGAGCAGTTCTTC. Translated, it gives CASSSGLYNEQFF.